This T cell receptor beta chain was obtained from a study of regulatory T cells in long-lasting Graves disease. Study-level points and caveats: Study was limited to peripheral blood, excluding thyroid tissue.

As for time point: persistent/refractory GD, antithyroid drugs over 5 years with positive TRAb. There was RNA extracted from PBMCs, and the TCR library was made from it. Staff took roughly 8.8 milliliters of peripheral blood and put it into EDTA tubes. Through Arm-PCR of CDR3 regions and iRepertoire HTBI primers, TCR beta libraries were built. TCRdb independently ran MiXCR on the multiplex PCR reads; one entry per CDR3 protein. The table lists more than 650,000 distinct CDR3 sequences, around 32% of them singletons, with under 55% in the top ten. This clonotype was counted at least ten times. Antigen unknown. The germline CDR1 and CDR2 sequences are SNHLY and FYNNEI. CDR3 length: 16 amino acids. Trimming took 6 bases from V and 3 from J; bases not matched to a gene: 12.

This material consisted of peripheral blood mononuclear cells (PBMCs), taken when the disease was refractory, from a patient treated with antithyroid drugs. This rearrangement joins TRBV2 to TRBJ1-1; 8 positions agree with TRBD1. The sequence was obtained from a female donor with Graves disease. The CDR3 loop reads CASRTRQGYGDTEAFF. For the CDR3, the DNA is TGTGCCAGCAGGACCAGACAGGGGTACGGGGACACTGAAGCTTTCTTT.